This T cell receptor (beta chain) stems from a study of cytomegalovirus exposure and HLA in healthy donors. A multiplex PCR was run with 60 Vbeta primers and 13 Jbeta primers. Assay: immunoSEQ multiplex PCR; the TCRdb copy retains only in-frame clones and omits some. This sample has roughly 160,000 clones, with roughly 80% found just once. Trimming left V 8 bases short and J 7 bases short, with 14 bases between. This CDR3 region has 13 residues. CDR1 SNHLY and CDR2 FYNNEI come from the germline V gene. The V gene is TRBV2, the J gene TRBJ1-4; a possible D gene is TRBD1 (5 bases). The sample was PBMCs. The receptor comes from a woman aged 40 to 50 in good health and CMV-seropositive. The CDR3 spells CASHFGGTEKLFF. Written as DNA, the CDR3 is TGTGCCAGCCACTTCGGGGGGACTGAAAAACTGTTTTTT. Complete variable domain (other parts from reference TRBV2 and TRBJ1-4): EPEVTQTPSHQVTQMGQEVILRCVPISNHLYFYWYRQILGQKVEFLVSFYNNEISEKSEIFDDQFSVERPDGSNFTLKIRSTKLEDSAMYFCASHFGGTEKLFFGSGTQLSVL.